This T cell receptor (beta chain) comes out of a study of shared clonotypes between healthy human individuals. Study-level findings and limits: Rarefaction showed sorted-subset sequencing was incomplete despite large depth. Clonotype sharing among donors, it was expected, would be affected by sequencing depth. Naive CD4 clonotype sharing across several donors was about 5%. Memory subsets had estimated richness that was generally smaller than that of naive subsets.

Positive CCR7 selection of CD45RO-negative cells yielded the naive CD8 cells, and terminally differentiated effector memory CD45RA+ cells were excluded. For this clone: Its specificity is unknown. The same CDR3 arises from other DNA sequences in this sample as well.

Germline-derived CDR1 and CDR2 are SGHDT and YYEEEE. V was shortened by 4 bases and J by 3 bases, with 11 bases between the two germline ends. The CDR3 has 13 residues. Data came from immunoSEQ multiplex PCR; TCRdb stores just in-frame clones and leaves some out. The sample holds roughly 2,000,000 clones, approximately 92% seen once. V is TRBV5-6 and J is TRBJ2-7; unclear D gene. This TCR was sampled from a man younger than 35 in good health. Some clones in this sample may be carry-over from other donors' samples. The specimen was naive CD8+ T cells from PBMCs. The DNA of the CDR3 is TGTGCCAGCAGCCCCGGTAGAAACTACGAGCAGTACTTC. Encoded protein: CASSPGRNYEQYF.